This entry features one TCR beta chain sequence. What it binds is unknown. The data belong to a study of response to subunit inactivated influenza vaccine. Trimming took 0 bases from V and 4 from J, leaving 8 bases between them. Germline V lookup: CDR1 LGHNA, CDR2 YSLEER. This CDR3 is built from 14 residues. TCRdb redid the calling of the RT-PCR reads with MiXCR, one entry per CDR3 protein. The data show hundreds of thousands of distinct CDR3 sequences, approximately 13% seen once. General study findings and limits: The authors proposed limited new T cell recruitment per seasonal influenza vaccination.

This chain connects TRBV4-3 to TRBJ2-3; TRBD2 is a possible D gene (5 bases). Material: PBMCs from blood, obtained less than 15 days before vaccination. This receptor was identified in a man aged 45-65 years who received an inactivated influenza vaccine. Here the CDR3 DNA reads TGCGCCAGCAGCCAAGACCTAGCCCCAGATACGCAGTATTTT. It specifies CASSQDLAPDTQYF.